This is a list of T cell receptor beta chains from one sample in a study of somatic mutations in cytotoxic T cells in rheumatoid arthritis. Data came from immunoSEQ multiplex PCR; TCRdb stores just in-frame clones and leaves some out. The sample carries about 10,000 clones, approximately 80% recorded once. Sequencing input: CD8+ T cells sorted from blood. These TCRs come from an adult with rheumatoid arthritis. Each CDR3 is given with its conserved first and last residue. A D gene is named only where the DNA matches it firmly. Rows may omit the clone size; those that give it use once, few, many or a size class.

CDR3 protein	CDR3 DNA	clone size	V gene	D gene	J gene
CASSYSHLYEQYF	TGTGCCAGCAGTTACTCTCACCTCTACGAGCAGTACTTC	once	TRBV6-6	-	TRBJ2-7
CASITAGTAGELFF	TGTGCCAGCATCACAGCGGGTACGGCCGGGGAGCTGTTTTTT	few	TRBV7-9	-	TRBJ2-2
CASSPRDREVAGELFF	TGTGCCAGCTCACCACGGGACAGGGAGGTCGCCGGGGAGCTGTTTTTT	-	TRBV18	TRBD1	TRBJ2-2
CASSHGQGAGYNEQFF	TGTGCCAGCAGCCACGGACAGGGCGCAGGTTACAATGAGCAGTTCTTC	-	TRBV14	TRBD1	TRBJ2-1
CASSHKGQGVYGYTF	TGTGCCAGCAGTCATAAGGGACAGGGCGTCTATGGCTACACCTTC	-	TRBV27	TRBD1	TRBJ1-2
CASSPRLAVNTGELFF	TGTGCCAGCAGCCCCCGACTAGCGGTGAACACCGGGGAGCTGTTTTTT	-	TRBV11-3	TRBD2	TRBJ2-2
CASSLAGSMNEQFF	TGTGCCAGCAGCTTAGCGGGGTCTATGAATGAGCAGTTCTTC	-	TRBV7-8	-	TRBJ2-1
CASSLAQGGYTF	TGTGCCAGCAGCTTAGCGCAGGGAGGCTACACCTTC	-	TRBV7-8	-	TRBJ1-2
CARLSVGTDGPSTDTQYF	TGTGCCAGACTCTCCGTGGGGACGGACGGCCCTAGCACAGATACGCAGTATTTT	-	TRBV2	-	TRBJ2-3
CAISDPREVGTEAFF	TGTGCCATCAGTGACCCGAGGGAAGTAGGCACTGAAGCTTTCTTT	-	TRBV10-3	-	TRBJ1-1
CASSPRGGTEAFF	TGTGCCAGCAGTCCCAGGGGCGGGACTGAAGCTTTCTTT	-	TRBV2	-	TRBJ1-1
CASSLEGQGGEQYF	TGTGCCAGCAGTCTGGAGGGACAGGGCGGGGAGCAGTACTTC	few	TRBV27	TRBD1	TRBJ2-7
CASSPTSEDEQYF	TGCGCCAGCAGCCCGACTAGCGAAGACGAGCAGTACTTC	-	TRBV5-1	TRBD2	TRBJ2-7
CASSFIQTGGGPEAFF	TGTGCCAGCAGCTTTATTCAGACAGGGGGGGGGCCTGAAGCTTTCTTT	-	TRBV7-9	TRBD1	TRBJ1-1
CASSLGGGELFF	TGTGCCAGCAGTTTAGGAGGCGGGGAGCTGTTTTTT	few	TRBV27	-	TRBJ2-2
CASSDLVGYEQYF	TGTGCCAGCAGTGATCTGGTTGGTTACGAGCAGTACTTC	-	TRBV2	-	TRBJ2-7
CASSLSYNEQFF	TGTGCCAGCAGCTTGAGCTACAATGAGCAGTTCTTC	-	TRBV5-5	-	TRBJ2-1
CASSLPPGGPNSYEQYF	TGCGCCAGCAGCTTACCTCCGGGGGGGCCTAACTCCTACGAGCAGTACTTC	-	TRBV5-1	TRBD2	TRBJ2-7
CASSENGYSNQPQHF	TGTGCCAGCAGTGAAAACGGTTATAGCAATCAGCCCCAGCATTTT	-	TRBV2	-	TRBJ1-5
CATSPRVSRVRGYTF	TGTGCCACCAGCCCCCGGGTGAGCAGGGTGCGGGGCTACACCTTC	-	TRBV15	-	TRBJ1-2
CASRTLRGPLRDEQFF	TGTGCCAGCAGAACACTGAGGGGACCCCTCAGGGATGAGCAGTTCTTC	once	TRBV7-9	-	TRBJ2-1
CASSQEGASANTEAFF	TGCGCCAGCAGCCAAGAGGGGGCCTCCGCGAACACTGAAGCTTTCTTT	-	TRBV4-1	-	TRBJ1-1
CASSLDDYNEQFF	TGTGCCAGCAGCTTAGACGATTACAATGAGCAGTTCTTC	-	TRBV11-3	-	TRBJ2-1
CATSRDQGQGEKLFF	TGTGCCACCAGCAGAGATCAGGGGCAAGGGGAAAAACTGTTTTTT	-	TRBV15	-	TRBJ1-4
CASRGSVYEQYF	TGTGCCAGCAGAGGCTCAGTCTACGAGCAGTACTTC	few	TRBV27	-	TRBJ2-7